Reported below is one TCR beta chain. The data originate from a study of CD8 T cells in Susac syndrome. An amount of RNA that ranged from roughly 0.45 to 1 ug was reverse transcribed with random hexamers. Across 54 Vbeta and 13 Jbeta, immunoSEQ multiplex PCR amplified TCR beta CDR3. Using its own MiXCR run on the immunoSEQ multiplex PCR reads, TCRdb lists one record per CDR3 protein. The data hold 100,000 to 150,000 distinct CDR3 sequences, with 85% to 95% observed a single time. The receptor was derived from a human donor in good health. Sequenced input: CD4+ T cells from PBMCs.

The CDR3 sequence: CASSYSGIQPEKLFF. The CDR3 DNA follows: TGTGCCAGCAGTTACTCGGGCATCCAGCCCGAAAAACTGTTTTTT. This chain links TRBV6-5 with TRBJ1-4; D not certain. Trimming left V 0 bases short and J 8 bases short, with 13 bases between. There are 15 residues in the CDR3. The germline gives CDR1 MNHEY, CDR2 SVGAGI.